The 2 T cell receptor beta chains listed next were all sequenced from one sample in a study of cytomegalovirus exposure and HLA in healthy donors. Primers included in the PCR were 60 Vbeta and 13 Jbeta primers. The method was immunoSEQ multiplex PCR; TCRdb's version includes in-frame clones alone and lacks a portion of them. The sample has more than 95,000 clones. What was sequenced was PBMCs. The receptors shown here come from a man aged 35 to 55 in good health and CMV-seronegative.

The V gene is TRBV4-3, the J gene TRBJ1-5; no clear D. V lost 0 bases and J lost 7, with 7 bases in between. Germline CDR1 and CDR2: LGHNA and YSLEER. The CDR3 runs 13 residues. CDR3 DNA sequence: TGCGCCAGCAGCCAAGACGGAGACCAGCCCCAGCATTTT. It is translated as CASSQDGDQPQHF.

The chain has TRBV14 and TRBJ2-6; D is uncertain. The ends were cut back, 0 bases at V and 1 base at J, with 7 bases in the middle. The CDR3 runs 16 residues. Germline CDR1 SGHDN, CDR2 FVKESK. The CDR3 region has the DNA TGTGCCAGCAGCCAAGATCCCATTTCTGGGGCCAACGTCCTGACTTTC. It encodes CASSQDPISGANVLTF.